The rows below give T cell receptor beta chains drawn from one sample of a study of T cells in Graves' hyperthyroidism and ophthalmopathy. Each CDR3 protein gets one entry after TCRdb re-called the multiplex PCR reads with MiXCR. The sample has hundreds of thousands of distinct CDR3 sequences, about 20% seen once. Sequences were obtained from blood. The origin of the receptors is a woman in her 70s with Graves' ophthalmopathy. Both conserved end residues are part of each CDR3. Each record gives: J gene, clone size, D gene, V gene, CDR3 DNA, CDR3 protein. The D gene is left open where the match is weak. Rows give clone size only sometimes, using once, few, many, or a class for an expanded clone.

TRBJ1-5 | - | - | TRBV6-5 | TGTGCCGGCAGTTACCTACAGAATTATAATCAGCCCCAGCATTTT | CAGSYLQNYNQPQHF
TRBJ2-3 | few | TRBD2 | TRBV12-5 | TGTGCTAGTGGTTTGGTATCCTCCATTAGCGGGAGCACAGATACGCAGTATTTT | CASGLVSSISGSTDTQYF
TRBJ1-3 | - | TRBD1 | TRBV6-1 | TGTGCCAGCAGTGAAAGACAGGGCTCCTCTGGAAACACCATATATTTT | CASSERQGSSGNTIYF
TRBJ2-2 | - | TRBD1 | TRBV20-1 | TGCAGTGCTAAACAGGGGGCGAACACCGGGGAGCTGTTTTTT | CSAKQGANTGELFF
TRBJ2-7 | - | - | TRBV4-1 | TGCGCCAGCAGCCAAGTTTTAGGGTTAGAGTACGAGCAGTACTTC | CASSQVLGLEYEQYF
TRBJ2-7 | few | TRBD2 | TRBV20-1 | TGCAGTGCCCCCCCTGGCGGGAGGGCCTACGAGCAGTACTTC | CSAPPGGRAYEQYF
TRBJ2-3 | - | - | TRBV24-1 | TGTGCCACCAGCGGTCAACTAGGAACCACAGATACGCAGTATTTT | CATSGQLGTTDTQYF
TRBJ2-2 | few | - | TRBV9 | TGTGCCAGCAGCGTAAGGAGCGCCCCGAACACCGGGGAGCTGTTTTTT | CASSVRSAPNTGELFF
TRBJ2-7 | - | - | TRBV5-4 | TGTGCCAGCAGCGGGAACCCTAGCGACTCCTACGAGCAGTACTTC | CASSGNPSDSYEQYF
TRBJ2-7 | - | TRBD2 | TRBV3-1 | TGTGCCAGCAGCCTCTCTGGACTAGCGGGACAATACGAGCAGTACTTC | CASSLSGLAGQYEQYF
TRBJ1-5 | few | TRBD1 | TRBV6-2/TRBV6-3 | TGTGCCAGCAGGCCGGTGGGGGGACAGGGGCGTCAGCCCCAGCATTTT | CASRPVGGQGRQPQHF
TRBJ2-1 | - | TRBD2 | TRBV18 | TGTGCCAGCTCACAAGCCCTAGCGGGAGGAGTTAATGAGCAGTTCTTC | CASSQALAGGVNEQFF
TRBJ2-1 | - | - | TRBV6-5 | TGTGCCAGCAGTTACATCCTAGCCTACAATGAGCAGTTCTTC | CASSYILAYNEQFF
TRBJ2-7 | - | TRBD2 | TRBV29-1 | TGCAGCGTTGAAACTAGCGGGAGGTCCTACGAGCAGTACTTC | CSVETSGRSYEQYF
TRBJ2-1 | - | - | TRBV20-1 | TGCAGTGCTAGAGAAGGCGGATGGGGCTCCTACAATGAGCAGTTCTTC | CSAREGGWGSYNEQFF
TRBJ2-7 | few | - | TRBV6-1 | TGTGCCAGCAGTGAGTGGGCAGAGGGACCTCCAGCCTACGAGCAGTACTTC | CASSEWAEGPPAYEQYF
TRBJ1-5 | - | - | TRBV28 | TGTGCCAGCAGGAGACCCGGAGGTCAGCCCCAGCATTTT | CASRRPGGQPQHF
TRBJ2-7 | few | TRBD2 | TRBV30 | TGTGCCTGGAGTGTAGGCGGGAGGCACTACGAGCAGTACTTC | CAWSVGGRHYEQYF
TRBJ2-1 | many | TRBD2 | TRBV12-3/TRBV12-4 | TGTGCCAGCAGCCCGGGACTAGCTCGTAGCTCCTACAATGAGCAGTTCTTC | CASSPGLARSSYNEQFF
TRBJ2-1 | few | TRBD2 | TRBV7-2 | TGTGCCAGCAGCTTATCCAGCGGGGGCGCCGGTAATGAGCAGTTCTTC | CASSLSSGGAGNEQFF
TRBJ1-2 | - | - | TRBV19 | TGTGCCAGTAGTCGGGAAACAGCGTTTAACTATGGCTACACCTTC | CASSRETAFNYGYTF
TRBJ2-1 | few | TRBD1 | TRBV7-9 | TGTGCCAGCAGCAATCACAGGGGGCGCGAGCAGTTCTTC | CASSNHRGREQFF
TRBJ2-7 | few | - | TRBV6-2/TRBV6-3 | TGTGCCAGCAGTTACGGTCAGCTCTACGAGCAGTACTTC | CASSYGQLYEQYF
TRBJ1-2 | few | - | TRBV7-9 | TGTGCCAGCAGCTTATGGCAGCCGGTTAACTATGGCTACACCTTC | CASSLWQPVNYGYTF
TRBJ1-6 | many | - | TRBV2 | TGTGCCAGCAGTGAAATCGGGGTTCGGTCACCCCTCCACTTT | CASSEIGVRSPLHF
TRBJ2-7 | - | - | TRBV13 | TGTGCCAGCAGCTTCTACAGGGCCGCCTCCGAGCAGTACTTC | CASSFYRAASEQYF
TRBJ2-2 | - | - | TRBV7-7 | TGTGCTAGCAGCCCAAGACATAACACCGGGGAGCTGTTTTTT | CASSPRHNTGELFF
TRBJ2-3 | many | TRBD1 | TRBV6-2/TRBV6-3 | TGTGCCAGCAGTACCCCAGACAGGGTCGTCCCAGATACGCAGTATTTT | CASSTPDRVVPDTQYF
TRBJ2-3 | few | - | TRBV6-1 | TGTGCCAGCAGTGAATTGTTCCTGGGTACGCAGTATTTT | CASSELFLGTQYF
TRBJ2-5 | once | - | TRBV5-4 | TGTGCCAGCGGGGGGAGGCGCTTAGGAGAGACCCAGTACTTC | CASGGRRLGETQYF
TRBJ2-1 | few | - | TRBV9 | TGTGCCAGCAGCGTAGGGGTGACCACCTACAATGAGCAGTTCTTC | CASSVGVTTYNEQFF
TRBJ2-1 | many | - | TRBV6-1 | TGTGCCAGCAGTCCTTTGCGGGATTTCTCCTACAATGAGCAGTTCTTC | CASSPLRDFSYNEQFF
TRBJ2-1 | many | - | TRBV10-3 | TGTGCCATCAGTGAGCTTACAAAGGCTGGCAATGAGCAGTTCTTC | CAISELTKAGNEQFF
TRBJ2-1 | - | - | TRBV7-2 | TGTGCCAGCAGCCATCCACAGGGTTTCCAGTTCTTC | CASSHPQGFQFF
TRBJ1-1 | few | - | TRBV7-9 | TGTGCCAGCAGCTTTGGAGGAGGGTACACTGAAGCTTTCTTT | CASSFGGGYTEAFF
TRBJ2-7 | few | - | TRBV6-5 | TGTGCCAGCAGTTACGCGAATGGAAACGAGCAGTACTTC | CASSYANGNEQYF
TRBJ2-7 | many | - | TRBV2 | TGTGCCAGCAGGACCGGGACGGAGCCCTACGAGCAGTACTTC | CASRTGTEPYEQYF
TRBJ2-7 | - | - | TRBV13 | TGTGCCAGCAGCTTAGTGACCAGTACTGACTACGAGCAGTATTTC | CASSLVTSTDYEQYF
TRBJ2-1 | few | TRBD2 | TRBV30 | TGTGCCTGGAGTGCGCTCGGCGGGAGGGCCGTAGAGGAGCAGTTCTTC | CAWSALGGRAVEEQFF
TRBJ1-1 | many | - | TRBV28 | TGTGCCAGCAGTCGAGACACCCAAGCCGGAGCTTTCTTT | CASSRDTQAGAFF
TRBJ2-5 | - | TRBD1 | TRBV3-1 | TGTGCCAGCAACCGGGACAGGTTACACTTC | CASNRDRLHF
TRBJ2-1 | - | - | TRBV7-2 | TGTGCCAGCAGCTTAGGGCAGGGGCGCAACAATGAGCAGTTCTTC | CASSLGQGRNNEQFF
TRBJ2-3 | many | TRBD2 | TRBV11-2 | TGTGCCAGCAGCCTCCTGGGCAGCGGGAGATTGGATACGCAGTATTTT | CASSLLGSGRLDTQYF
TRBJ2-1 | - | TRBD2 | TRBV2 | TGTGCCAGCGGGTACGGGAGGGCGGACAATGAGCAGTTCTTC | CASGYGRADNEQFF
TRBJ2-3 | - | - | TRBV7-8 | TGTGCCAGCACTCAGATACAGGGTACAGATACGCAGTATTTT | CASTQIQGTDTQYF
TRBJ2-5 | - | - | TRBV6-5 | TGTGCCAGCAGTTACTCGATTACGGGGGGCAGGGGAGAGACCCAGTACTTC | CASSYSITGGRGETQYF
TRBJ2-6 | many | TRBD2 | TRBV28 | TGTGCCAGCAGGGAGACTAGCGGGACAGGGGCCAACGTCCTGACTTTC | CASRETSGTGANVLTF
TRBJ2-1 | few | - | TRBV12-3/TRBV12-4 | TGTGCCACCGGTTTAGGCGATGAGCAGTTCTTC | CATGLGDEQFF
TRBJ2-7 | - | TRBD1 | TRBV9 | TGTGCCAGCAGCCCATCGGGACAGATCTACGAGCAGTACTTC | CASSPSGQIYEQYF
TRBJ2-6 | few | TRBD1 | TRBV5-1 | TGCGCCAGCAGCTTAGGGGACAGCTCTGGGGCCAACGTCCTGACTTTC | CASSLGDSSGANVLTF
TRBJ1-5 | many | - | TRBV12-3/TRBV12-4 | TGTGCCAGCAGTTTGGATCAGCCCCAGCATTTT | CASSLDQPQHF
TRBJ2-5 | - | TRBD2 | TRBV9 | TGTGCCAGCAGCGTAGGAGTAGCGGGAGGGCCTGGAGAGACCCAGTACTTC | CASSVGVAGGPGETQYF
TRBJ1-2 | - | TRBD1 | TRBV12-3/TRBV12-4 | TGTGCCAGCAGTGACAGGGGGCCTAGCTACACCTTC | CASSDRGPSYTF
TRBJ1-5 | - | - | TRBV6-2/TRBV6-3 | TGTGCCAGCACCTTAGTAGGGGGTGGTCAGCCCCAGCATTTT | CASTLVGGGQPQHF
TRBJ1-1 | few | - | TRBV12-3/TRBV12-4 | TGTGCCAGCAGCCAGTCGGACACTGAAGCTTTCTTT | CASSQSDTEAFF
TRBJ1-1 | - | TRBD1 | TRBV7-9 | TGTGCCAGCAGCTTAGGGGGACAGGGGTTTTCCGACACTGAAGCTTTCTTT | CASSLGGQGFSDTEAFF
TRBJ2-3 | few | TRBD2 | TRBV20-1 | TGCAGTGCTAGTAGACTAGCGGGGCGCACAGATACGCAGTATTTT | CSASRLAGRTDTQYF